Detailed here is one T cell receptor (beta chain). The antigen remains undetermined. This CDR3 region has 17 residues. J was trimmed by 4 bases and V by 0 bases; bases with no gene match: 5. Germline V gives CDR1 SGHKS, CDR2 YYEKEE (reference sequence). The data were produced by immunoSEQ multiplex PCR, yet TCRdb's version contains in-frame clones alone and is incomplete. The sample has 120,000 to 150,000 clones, approximately 85% seen once. The data are from a study of T cell responses to AZD1222 COVID-19 vaccine. Study outcomes and limitations: The breadth and depth of Spike-specific TCRs increased once two AZD1222 doses had been given. Unmutated variant regions are reportedly targeted by nearly half of spike-specific TCRs.

This TCR came from an adult in good health. The rearrangement uses TRBV5-5 and TRBJ2-1, with 12 nucleotides matching TRBD2. Sequenced here: peripheral blood, sampled on day 0 of MenACWY control vaccination. In DNA form, the CDR3 reads TGTGCCAGCAGCTTGGAGGCTAGCGGGGGGGCATACAATGAGCAGTTCTTC. As protein: CASSLEASGGAYNEQFF.